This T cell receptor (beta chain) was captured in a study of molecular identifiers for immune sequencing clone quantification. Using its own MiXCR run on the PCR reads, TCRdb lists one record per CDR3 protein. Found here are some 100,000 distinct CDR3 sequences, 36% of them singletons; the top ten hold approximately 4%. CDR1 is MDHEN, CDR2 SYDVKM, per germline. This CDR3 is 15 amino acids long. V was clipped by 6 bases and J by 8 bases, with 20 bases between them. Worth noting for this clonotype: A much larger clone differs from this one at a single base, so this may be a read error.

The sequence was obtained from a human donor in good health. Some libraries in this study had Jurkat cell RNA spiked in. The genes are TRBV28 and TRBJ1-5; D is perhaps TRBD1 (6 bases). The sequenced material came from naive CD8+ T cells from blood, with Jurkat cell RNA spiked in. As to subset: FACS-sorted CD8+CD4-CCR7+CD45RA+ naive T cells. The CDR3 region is CASSPHAFRGKPQHF. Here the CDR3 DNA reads TGTGCCAGCAGCCCCCACGCTTTCAGGGGAAAGCCCCAGCATTTT.